The rows below give T cell receptor beta chains drawn from one sample of a study of cytomegalovirus exposure and HLA in healthy donors. Profiled with immunoSEQ multiplex PCR; TCRdb holds only in-frame clones, not every one. The table lists 150,000 to 200,000 clones, roughly 77% of them singletons. Sample: PBMCs. These receptors were taken from a man between 18 and 35 years old in good health and CMV-seropositive. CDR3s include the opening cysteine and the closing phenylalanine or tryptophan. A D gene is named only where the DNA matches it firmly. The size field is filled for only some rows; it gives once, few, many or a size class.

CASSAETRGNTEAFF | TGTGCCAGCAGCGCTGAAACCAGGGGGAACACTGAAGCTTTCTTT | - | - | TRBJ1-1 | TRBV9
CASSRTTTNTEAFF | TGTGCCAGCAGCCGTACTACAACGAACACTGAAGCTTTCTTT | - | - | TRBJ1-1 | TRBV7-8
CASRQGPQETQYF | TGTGCCAGTAGACAGGGGCCCCAAGAGACCCAGTACTTC | TRBD1 | once | TRBJ2-5 | TRBV19
CASSQDGWDIFDTEAFF | TGCGCCAGCAGCCAAGATGGCTGGGACATTTTCGACACTGAAGCTTTCTTT | - | - | TRBJ1-1 | TRBV4-1
CASSRDRGLGQETQYF | TGTGCTAGCAGCCGGGACAGGGGGCTTGGGCAAGAGACCCAGTACTTC | TRBD1 | - | TRBJ2-5 | TRBV7-7
CASSDGTGDPGELFF | TGTGCCAGCAGTGACGGGACAGGGGATCCCGGGGAGCTGTTTTTT | TRBD1 | few | TRBJ2-2 | TRBV6-4
CASSPPNLSGAGNTIYF | TGTGCCAGCTCACCTCCTAATCTCTCCGGGGCTGGAAACACCATATATTTT | - | once | TRBJ1-3 | TRBV18
CAISAAGPEAFF | TGTGCCATCAGTGCGGCGGGGCCTGAAGCTTTCTTT | - | - | TRBJ1-1 | TRBV10-3
CSARDRGFLDTIYF | TGCAGCGCCCGGGACAGGGGGTTCTTGGACACCATATATTTT | TRBD1 | - | TRBJ1-3 | TRBV29-1
CASSFSQGQGADTQYF | TGTGCCAGCAGCTTCTCTCAGGGACAGGGTGCAGATACGCAGTATTTT | TRBD1 | - | TRBJ2-3 | TRBV5-4
CASSVEYSPAGTDTQYF | TGTGCCAGCAGCGTAGAATACAGTCCGGCGGGGACAGATACGCAGTATTTT | - | - | TRBJ2-3 | TRBV9
CASSLRTVQETQYF | TGTGCCAGCAGCTTAAGGACAGTCCAAGAGACCCAGTACTTC | - | - | TRBJ2-5 | TRBV5-6
CSVGLSASGNGELFF | TGCAGCGTTGGGCTTTCGGCTAGCGGAAACGGGGAGCTGTTTTTT | TRBD2 | - | TRBJ2-2 | TRBV29-1
CASGGGALGTDTQYF | TGTGCCAGCGGAGGGGGGGCCCTCGGCACAGATACGCAGTATTTT | - | - | TRBJ2-3 | TRBV5-6
CASSLGQANTEAFF | TGTGCCAGCAGCTTAGGACAAGCGAACACTGAAGCTTTCTTT | - | - | TRBJ1-1 | TRBV5-6
CASSSTDRALDTQYF | TGTGCCAGCAGCTCAACGGACAGGGCTTTAGATACGCAGTATTTT | TRBD1 | - | TRBJ2-3 | TRBV7-9
CASSLSAGANTEAFF | TGTGCCAGCAGCTTATCTGCAGGGGCGAACACTGAAGCTTTCTTT | - | few | TRBJ1-1 | TRBV5-4
CATHRNTEAFF | TGTGCCACCCACAGGAACACTGAAGCTTTCTTT | - | - | TRBJ1-1 | TRBV27
CASSVEGNYGYTF | TGTGCCAGCAGTGTGGAGGGTAACTATGGCTACACCTTC | - | - | TRBJ1-2 | TRBV2
CASSETGGQGYEGYTF | TGTGCCAGCAGTGAAACTGGGGGACAGGGGTATGAAGGCTACACCTTC | TRBD1 | - | TRBJ1-2 | TRBV25-1
CASSSGGLGNTEAFF | TGTGCCAGTAGTAGCGGGGGCCTGGGGAACACTGAAGCTTTCTTT | - | - | TRBJ1-1 | TRBV19
CASSQVLSGQETQYF | TGCGCCAGCAGCCAAGTCTTATCCGGTCAAGAGACCCAGTACTTC | - | few | TRBJ2-5 | TRBV4-1
CASSEKAGGPLPGELFF | TGCGCCAGCAGTGAGAAAGCGGGAGGGCCTTTACCCGGGGAGCTGTTTTTT | TRBD2 | - | TRBJ2-2 | TRBV10-1
CATSRDPQGSAGYTF | TGTGCCACCAGCAGAGATCCGCAGGGAAGTGCTGGCTACACCTTC | - | - | TRBJ1-2 | TRBV15
CASGLGGGGNTEAFF | TGTGCTAGTGGTTTGGGCGGAGGCGGGAACACTGAAGCTTTCTTT | - | - | TRBJ1-1 | TRBV12-5
CASSPGTSGTEQFF | TGTGCCAGCAGCCCCGGGACTAGCGGGACTGAGCAGTTCTTC | TRBD2 | - | TRBJ2-1 | TRBV13
CASSSQPGGDEQFF | TGTGCCAGCAGCTCTCAACCGGGGGGCGATGAGCAGTTCTTC | - | once | TRBJ2-1 | TRBV7-3
CASSWGGQAILSNQPQHF | TGTGCCAGCAGCTGGGGGGGGCAGGCGATCCTTAGCAATCAGCCCCAGCATTTT | - | - | TRBJ1-5 | TRBV5-6
CASNLRTENYNEQFF | TGTGCCAGCAACCTCCGGACAGAGAACTACAATGAGCAGTTCTTC | - | - | TRBJ2-1 | TRBV6-6
CASSEGLVAEAFF | TGTGCCAGCAGTGAAGGTCTAGTGGCTGAAGCTTTCTTT | - | - | TRBJ1-1 | TRBV2
CASSLRGAVGSPLHF | TGTGCCAGCAGTCTCCGTGGGGCTGTTGGATCACCCCTCCACTTT | - | - | TRBJ1-6 | TRBV28
CASSSTSGQYNEQFF | TGTGCCAGCAGCTCCACTAGCGGACAATACAATGAGCAGTTCTTC | TRBD2 | - | TRBJ2-1 | TRBV7-2
CASTLLGSHYGYTF | TGTGCCAGCACATTGCTGGGGAGTCACTATGGCTACACCTTC | - | - | TRBJ1-2 | TRBV6-1
CASRRTGAPSGANVLTF | TGTGCCAGCCGACGGACAGGGGCCCCTTCTGGGGCCAACGTCCTGACTTTC | TRBD1 | - | TRBJ2-6 | TRBV2
CASSLLTGTGEDTQYF | TGCGCCAGCAGCCTGCTTACTGGGACAGGGGAAGATACGCAGTATTTT | TRBD1 | - | TRBJ2-3 | TRBV5-1
CASSLGTGVMGSPLHF | TGTGCCAGCAGCTTGGGGACAGGAGTCATGGGTTCACCCCTCCACTTT | TRBD1 | - | TRBJ1-6 | TRBV7-8
CASSLTRYNEQFF | TGTGCCAGCAGCTTAACTAGGTACAATGAGCAGTTCTTC | - | - | TRBJ2-1 | TRBV9
CASSSQIRNPQHF | TGTGCCAGCAGTTCTCAGATTCGTAATCCCCAGCATTTT | - | - | TRBJ1-5 | TRBV6-6
CASSLPQEATGNTIYF | TGTGCCAGCAGCTTGCCGCAGGAAGCTACTGGAAACACCATATATTTT | - | - | TRBJ1-3 | TRBV5-6
CASSLRRGAGTDTQYF | TGTGCCAGCAGCTTACGGCGGGGGGCGGGCACAGATACGCAGTATTTT | TRBD2 | - | TRBJ2-3 | TRBV7-2
CASSPTRWGYTF | TGTGCCAGCAGCCCGACACGGTGGGGCTACACCTTC | - | - | TRBJ1-2 | TRBV6-5
CASSGGDTEAFF | TGCGCCAGCAGCGGGGGGGACACTGAAGCTTTCTTT | - | - | TRBJ1-1 | TRBV10-1
CAWSVAWQPQHF | TGTGCCTGGAGTGTAGCATGGCAGCCCCAGCATTTT | - | - | TRBJ1-5 | TRBV30
CASSPNMARGPVGAFF | TGTGCCAGCAGCCCAAACATGGCCAGGGGGCCTGTGGGAGCTTTCTTT | TRBD1 | - | TRBJ1-1 | TRBV9
CASTPGAYNEQFF | TGTGCCAGCACCCCAGGGGCCTACAATGAGCAGTTCTTC | - | - | TRBJ2-1 | TRBV6-5
CATSRDLDIGVNTIYF | TGTGCCACCAGCAGAGATCTGGATATCGGGGTGAACACCATATATTTT | - | - | TRBJ1-3 | TRBV15
CSVATDSYSNQPQHF | TGCAGCGTTGCGACGGACTCCTATAGCAATCAGCCCCAGCATTTT | - | - | TRBJ1-5 | TRBV29-1
CATSRDRASGDTQYF | TGTGCCACCAGCAGAGATAGAGCTAGCGGAGATACGCAGTATTTT | TRBD2 | - | TRBJ2-3 | TRBV15
CASSLFSIGTGQTEAFF | TGTGCCAGCAGTCTGTTCTCGATTGGGACAGGGCAAACTGAAGCTTTCTTT | TRBD1 | - | TRBJ1-1 | TRBV27
CASSMTRLAGKLFF | TGTGCCAGCAGCATGACACGGCTAGCAGGAAAACTGTTTTTT | - | - | TRBJ1-4 | TRBV11-1
CASSPLRDFPLPLSYNEQFF | TGTGCCAGCAGTCCGCTCAGGGATTTTCCTTTGCCCCTCTCCTACAATGAGCAGTTCTTC | - | few | TRBJ2-1 | TRBV27